This TCR beta chain was sequenced for a study of T cell changes during pregnancy in multiple sclerosis. This table comes from immunoSEQ multiplex PCR, and its TCRdb copy is limited to in-frame clones, with some not included. The sample has about 46,000 clones, about 92% seen once; the top ten hold around 2%. This CDR3 is 15 amino acids long. From germline, CDR1 is SGHAT and CDR2 FQNNGV. Trimming at V came to 4 bases and at J to 5 bases, leaving 6 bases not matched to a gene. The sequencing used peripheral blood, collected in the third trimester of pregnancy. J is TRBJ2-2 and V is TRBV11-2; 8 bases map to TRBD1. This clonotype originated in a female donor with multiple sclerosis, enrolled in a pregnancy study. The CDR3 is CASSSRRGQTGELFF. The CDR3 bases are TGTGCCAGCAGCTCCCGCAGGGGGCAAACCGGGGAGCTGTTTTTT.